This record concerns one TCR beta chain sequence. The PCR had 60 Vbeta and 13 Jbeta primers. This table comes from immunoSEQ multiplex PCR, and its TCRdb copy is limited to in-frame clones, with some not included. Recorded for this sample: about 200,000 clones. This entry is derived from a study of cytomegalovirus exposure and HLA in healthy donors. In the study overall: From about 180 million T cells, an earlier analysis saw around 120 million unique TCR beta sequences.

The germline V and J ends were trimmed by 6 bases and 6 bases, with 14 bases remaining between them. Per germline, CDR1 KGHSH and CDR2 LQKENI. The CDR3 has 13 amino acids. The sequenced sample was PBMCs. The chain has TRBV18 and TRBJ1-1, with D possibly TRBD1 on 6 matching bases. This TCR was sampled from a woman under 40 in good health and CMV-seropositive. Here the CDR3 reads CASSGDRQAEAFF. The CDR3, as DNA: TGTGCCAGCTCGGGTGACAGGCAGGCTGAAGCTTTCTTT.